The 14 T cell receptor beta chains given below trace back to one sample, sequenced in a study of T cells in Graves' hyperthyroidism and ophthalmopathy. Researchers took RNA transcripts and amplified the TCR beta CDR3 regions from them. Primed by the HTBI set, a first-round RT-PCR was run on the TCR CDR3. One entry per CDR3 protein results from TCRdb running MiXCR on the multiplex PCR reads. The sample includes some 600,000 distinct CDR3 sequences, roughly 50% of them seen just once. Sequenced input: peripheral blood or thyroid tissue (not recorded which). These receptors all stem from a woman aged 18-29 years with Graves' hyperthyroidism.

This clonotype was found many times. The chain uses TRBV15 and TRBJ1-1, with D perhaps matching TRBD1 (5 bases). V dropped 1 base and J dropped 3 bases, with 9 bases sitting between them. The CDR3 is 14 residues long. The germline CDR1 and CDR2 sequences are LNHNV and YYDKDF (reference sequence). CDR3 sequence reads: CATSRGRGDTEAFF. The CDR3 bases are TGTGCCACCAGCAGAGGAAGGGGAGACACTGAAGCTTTCTTT.

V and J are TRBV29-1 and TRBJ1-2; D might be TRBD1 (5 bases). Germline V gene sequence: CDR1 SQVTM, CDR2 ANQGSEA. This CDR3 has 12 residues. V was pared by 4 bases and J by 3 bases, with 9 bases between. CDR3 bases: TGCAGCGTTGTTTGGGGGGACTATGGCTACACCTTC. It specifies CSVVWGDYGYTF.

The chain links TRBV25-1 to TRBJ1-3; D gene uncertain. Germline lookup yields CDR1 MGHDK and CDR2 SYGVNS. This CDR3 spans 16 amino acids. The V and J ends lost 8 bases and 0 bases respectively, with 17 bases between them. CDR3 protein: CASSPREVPSGNTIYF. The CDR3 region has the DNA TGTGCCAGCTCACCTCGTGAGGTTCCCTCTGGAAACACCATATATTTT.

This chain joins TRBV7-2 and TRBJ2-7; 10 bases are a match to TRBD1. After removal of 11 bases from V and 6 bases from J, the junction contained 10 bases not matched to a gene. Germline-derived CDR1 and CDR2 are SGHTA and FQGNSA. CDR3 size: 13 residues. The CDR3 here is CAWRVTGGSEQYF. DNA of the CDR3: TGTGCCTGGCGGGTGACAGGGGGCTCCGAGCAGTACTTC.

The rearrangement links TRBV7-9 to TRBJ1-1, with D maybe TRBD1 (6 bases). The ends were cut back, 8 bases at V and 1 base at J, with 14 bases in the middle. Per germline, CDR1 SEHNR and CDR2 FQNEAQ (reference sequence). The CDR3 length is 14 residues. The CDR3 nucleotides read TGTGCCAGCTCCCAAGGGGGGCAGAACACTGAAGCTTTCTTT. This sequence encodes CASSQGGQNTEAFF.

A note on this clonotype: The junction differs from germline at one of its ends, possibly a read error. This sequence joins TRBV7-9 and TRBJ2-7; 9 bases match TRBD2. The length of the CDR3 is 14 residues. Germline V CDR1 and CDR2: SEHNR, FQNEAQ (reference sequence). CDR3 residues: CASSLAGVPGEQYF. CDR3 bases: TGTGCCAGCAGTTTAGCGGGAGTGCCGGGCGAGCAGTACTTC.

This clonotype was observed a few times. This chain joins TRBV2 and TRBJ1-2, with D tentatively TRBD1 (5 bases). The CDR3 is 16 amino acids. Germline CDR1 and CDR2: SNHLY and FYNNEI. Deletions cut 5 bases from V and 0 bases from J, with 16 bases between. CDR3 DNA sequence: TGTGCCAGCAGTCATCCGGGACGGAAGACTAACTATGGCTACACCTTC. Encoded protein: CASSHPGRKTNYGYTF.

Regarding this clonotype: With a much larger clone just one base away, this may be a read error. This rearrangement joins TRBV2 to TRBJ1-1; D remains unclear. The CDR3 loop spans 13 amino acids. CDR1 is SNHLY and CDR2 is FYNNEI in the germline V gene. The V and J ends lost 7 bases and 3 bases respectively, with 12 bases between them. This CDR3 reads CASKNSTDTEAFF. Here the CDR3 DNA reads TGTGCCAGCAAGAACTCCACGGACACTGAAGCTTTCTTT.

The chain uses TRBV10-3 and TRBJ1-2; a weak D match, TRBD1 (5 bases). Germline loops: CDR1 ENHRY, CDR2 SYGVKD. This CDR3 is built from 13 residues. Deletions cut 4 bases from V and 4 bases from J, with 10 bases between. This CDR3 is CAISGGDSYGYTF. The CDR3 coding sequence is TGTGCCATCAGTGGGGGAGACAGCTATGGCTACACCTTC.

The CDR3 loop reads CASGSLYAEAFF. DNA of the CDR3: TGTGCTAGTGGTTCCCTATACGCTGAAGCTTTCTTT. V is TRBV12-3 or TRBV12-4 and J is TRBJ1-1; no definite D call. This CDR3 is built from 12 residues.

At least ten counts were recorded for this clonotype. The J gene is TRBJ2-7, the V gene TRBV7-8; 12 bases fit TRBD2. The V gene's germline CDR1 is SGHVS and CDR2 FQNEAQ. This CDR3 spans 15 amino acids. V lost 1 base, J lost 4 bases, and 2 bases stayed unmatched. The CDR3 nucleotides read TGTGCCAGCAGCTTAGGACTAGCGGGAGTGTACGAGCAGTACTTC. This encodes CASSLGLAGVYEQYF.

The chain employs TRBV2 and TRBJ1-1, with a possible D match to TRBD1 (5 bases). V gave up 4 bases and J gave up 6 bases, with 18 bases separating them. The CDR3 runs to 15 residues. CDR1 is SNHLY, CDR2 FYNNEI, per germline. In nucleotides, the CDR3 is TGTGCCAGCAGTGCTATATACACTCTAGGGGCTGAAGCTTTCTTT. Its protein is CASSAIYTLGAEAFF. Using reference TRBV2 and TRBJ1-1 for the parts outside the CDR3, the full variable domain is EPEVTQTPSHQVTQMGQEVILRCVPISNHLYFYWYRQILGQKVEFLVSFYNNEISEKSEIFDDQFSVERPDGSNFTLKIRSTKLEDSAMYFCASSAIYTLGAEAFFGQGTRLTVV.

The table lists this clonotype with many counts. The CDR3 protein is CASSLITGGYTF. The CDR3 coding sequence is TGTGCCAGCAGCTTAATCACAGGGGGCTACACCTTC. The chain couples TRBV7-9 to TRBJ1-2, with D possibly being TRBD1 (6 bases). Germline assignment: CDR1 SEHNR and CDR2 FQNEAQ (reference sequence). The CDR3 covers 12 residues. V dropped 2 bases and J dropped 8 bases, with 9 bases sitting between them.

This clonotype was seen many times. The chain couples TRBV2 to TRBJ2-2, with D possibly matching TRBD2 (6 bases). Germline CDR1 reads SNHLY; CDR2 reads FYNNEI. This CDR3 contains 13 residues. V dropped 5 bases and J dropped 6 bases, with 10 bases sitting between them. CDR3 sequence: CASSQLASGELFF. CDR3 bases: TGTGCCAGCAGTCAGCTAGCGTCCGGGGAGCTGTTTTTT.